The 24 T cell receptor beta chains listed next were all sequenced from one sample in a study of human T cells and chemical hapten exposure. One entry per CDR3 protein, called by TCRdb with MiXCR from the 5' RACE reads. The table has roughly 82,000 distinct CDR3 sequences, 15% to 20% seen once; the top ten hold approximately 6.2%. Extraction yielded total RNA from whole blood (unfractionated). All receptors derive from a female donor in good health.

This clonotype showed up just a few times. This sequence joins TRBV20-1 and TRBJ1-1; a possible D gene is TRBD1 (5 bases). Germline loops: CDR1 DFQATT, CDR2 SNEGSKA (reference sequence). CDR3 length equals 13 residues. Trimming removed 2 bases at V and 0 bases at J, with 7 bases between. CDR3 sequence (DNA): TGCAGTGCTAGACGAGGGGTGAACACTGAAGCTTTCTTT. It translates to CSARRGVNTEAFF.

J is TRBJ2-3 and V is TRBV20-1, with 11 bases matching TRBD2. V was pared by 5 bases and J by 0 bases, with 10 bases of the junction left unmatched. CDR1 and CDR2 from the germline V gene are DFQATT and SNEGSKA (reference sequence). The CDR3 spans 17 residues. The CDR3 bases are TGCAGTGCTGAAGGCCTAGCGGGGGGCGGGAGCACAGATACGCAGTATTTT. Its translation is CSAEGLAGGGSTDTQYF.

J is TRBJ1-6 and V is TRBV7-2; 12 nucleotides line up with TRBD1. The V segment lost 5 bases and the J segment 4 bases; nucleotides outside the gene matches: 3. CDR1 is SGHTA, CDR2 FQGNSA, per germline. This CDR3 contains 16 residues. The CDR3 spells CASSGTGGGYNSPLHF. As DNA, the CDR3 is TGTGCCAGCAGCGGGACAGGGGGCGGTTATAATTCACCCCTCCACTTT.

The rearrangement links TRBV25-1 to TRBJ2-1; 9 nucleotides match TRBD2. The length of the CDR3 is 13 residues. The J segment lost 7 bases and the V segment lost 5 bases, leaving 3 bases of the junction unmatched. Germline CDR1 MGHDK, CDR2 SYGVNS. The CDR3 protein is CASSHSGGNEQFF. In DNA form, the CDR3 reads TGTGCCAGCAGTCATAGCGGGGGAAATGAGCAGTTCTTC.

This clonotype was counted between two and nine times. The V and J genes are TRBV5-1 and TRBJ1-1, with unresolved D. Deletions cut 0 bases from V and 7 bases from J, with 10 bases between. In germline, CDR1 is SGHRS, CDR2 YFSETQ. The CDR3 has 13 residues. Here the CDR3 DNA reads TGCGCCAGCAGCTTGGACCTAAATCTTGAAGCTTTCTTT. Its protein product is CASSLDLNLEAFF.

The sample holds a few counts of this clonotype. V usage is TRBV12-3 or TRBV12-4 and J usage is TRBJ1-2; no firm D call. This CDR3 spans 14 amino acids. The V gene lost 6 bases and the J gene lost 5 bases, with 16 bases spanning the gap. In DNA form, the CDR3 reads TGTGCCAGCAGGTATCGGGCTGCTGGGTATGGCTACACCTTC. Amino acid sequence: CASRYRAAGYGYTF.

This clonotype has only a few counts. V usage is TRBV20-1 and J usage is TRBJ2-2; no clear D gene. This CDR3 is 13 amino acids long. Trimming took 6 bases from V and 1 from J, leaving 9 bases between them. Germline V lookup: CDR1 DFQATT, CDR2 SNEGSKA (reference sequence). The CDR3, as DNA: TGCAGTGCAACACAGAGGAACACCGGGGAGCTGTTTTTT. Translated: CSATQRNTGELFF.

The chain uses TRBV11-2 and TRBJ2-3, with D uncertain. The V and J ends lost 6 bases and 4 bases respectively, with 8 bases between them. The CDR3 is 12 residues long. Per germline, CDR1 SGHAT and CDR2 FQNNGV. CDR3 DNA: TGTGCCAGCAGTCGTTTTTCAGATACGCAGTATTTT. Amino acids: CASSRFSDTQYF.

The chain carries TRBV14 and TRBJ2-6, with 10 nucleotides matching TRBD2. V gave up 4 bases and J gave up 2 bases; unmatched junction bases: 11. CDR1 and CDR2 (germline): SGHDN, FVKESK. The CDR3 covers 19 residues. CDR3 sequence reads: CASSLAPSGRAPGANVLTF. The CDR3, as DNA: TGTGCCAGCAGCCTCGCTCCCAGCGGGAGGGCCCCTGGGGCCAACGTCCTGACTTTC.

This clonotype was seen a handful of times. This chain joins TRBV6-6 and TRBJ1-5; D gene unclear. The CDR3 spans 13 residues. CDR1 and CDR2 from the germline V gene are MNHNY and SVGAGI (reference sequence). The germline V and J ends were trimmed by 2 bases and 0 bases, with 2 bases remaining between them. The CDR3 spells CASSYNSNQPQHF. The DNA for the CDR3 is TGTGCCAGCAGTTACAATAGCAATCAGCCCCAGCATTTT.

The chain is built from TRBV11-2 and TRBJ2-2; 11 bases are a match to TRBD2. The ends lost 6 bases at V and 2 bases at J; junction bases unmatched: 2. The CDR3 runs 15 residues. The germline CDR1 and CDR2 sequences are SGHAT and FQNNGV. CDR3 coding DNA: TGTGCCAGCAGTCTAGCGGGGGGAAACACCGGGGAGCTGTTTTTT. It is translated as CASSLAGGNTGELFF.

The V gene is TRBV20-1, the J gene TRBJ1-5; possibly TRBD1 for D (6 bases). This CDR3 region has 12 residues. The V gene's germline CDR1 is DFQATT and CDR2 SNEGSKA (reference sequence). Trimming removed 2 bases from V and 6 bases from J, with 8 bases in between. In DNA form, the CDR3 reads TGCAGTGCTAGACAGGGGATTCAGCCCCAGCATTTT. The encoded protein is CSARQGIQPQHF.

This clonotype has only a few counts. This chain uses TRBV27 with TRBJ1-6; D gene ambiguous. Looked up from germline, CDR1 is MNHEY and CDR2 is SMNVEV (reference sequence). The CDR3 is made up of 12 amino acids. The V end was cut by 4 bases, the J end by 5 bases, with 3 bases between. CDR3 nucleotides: TGTGCCAGCAGTTATAATAATTCACCCCTCCACTTT. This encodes CASSYNNSPLHF.

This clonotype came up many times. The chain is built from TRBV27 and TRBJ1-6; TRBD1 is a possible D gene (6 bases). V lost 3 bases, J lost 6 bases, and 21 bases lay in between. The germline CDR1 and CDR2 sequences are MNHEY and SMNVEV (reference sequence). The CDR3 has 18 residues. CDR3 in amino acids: CASSFSVGGSSVNSPLHF. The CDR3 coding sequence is TGTGCCAGCAGTTTTTCGGTCGGGGGCTCATCCGTTAATTCACCCCTCCACTTT.

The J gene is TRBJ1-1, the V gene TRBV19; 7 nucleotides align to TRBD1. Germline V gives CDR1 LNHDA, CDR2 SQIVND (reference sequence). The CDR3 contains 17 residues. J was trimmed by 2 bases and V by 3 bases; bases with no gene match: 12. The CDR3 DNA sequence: TGTGCCAGTAGTATTCAAGGGGGCCAACTAGGAAACACTGAAGCTTTCTTT. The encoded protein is CASSIQGGQLGNTEAFF.

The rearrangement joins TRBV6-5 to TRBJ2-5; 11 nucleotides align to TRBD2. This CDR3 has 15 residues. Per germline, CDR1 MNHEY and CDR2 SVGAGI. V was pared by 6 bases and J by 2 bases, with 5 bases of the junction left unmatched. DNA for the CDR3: TGTGCCAGCAGGGGTTTAGCGGGGGGGCAAGAGACCCAGTACTTC. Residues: CASRGLAGGQETQYF.

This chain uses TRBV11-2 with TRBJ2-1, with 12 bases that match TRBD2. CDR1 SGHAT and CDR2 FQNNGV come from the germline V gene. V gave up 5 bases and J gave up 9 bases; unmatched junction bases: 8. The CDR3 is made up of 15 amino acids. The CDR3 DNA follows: TGTGCCAGCAGCCGCAGACTAGCGGGAGACGCTGAGCAGTTCTTC. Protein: CASSRRLAGDAEQFF. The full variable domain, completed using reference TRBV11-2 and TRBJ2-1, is EAGVAQSPRYKIIEKRQSVAFWCNPISGHATLYWYQQILGQGPKLLIQFQNNGVVDDSQLPKDRFSAERLKGVDSTLKIQPAKLEDSAVYLCASSRRLAGDAEQFFGPGTRLTVL.

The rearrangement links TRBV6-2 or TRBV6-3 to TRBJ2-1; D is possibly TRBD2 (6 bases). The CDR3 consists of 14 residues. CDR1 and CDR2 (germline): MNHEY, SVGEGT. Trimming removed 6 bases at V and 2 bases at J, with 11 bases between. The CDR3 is CASSWRATYNEQFF. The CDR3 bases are TGTGCCAGCAGCTGGAGGGCTACCTACAATGAGCAGTTCTTC.

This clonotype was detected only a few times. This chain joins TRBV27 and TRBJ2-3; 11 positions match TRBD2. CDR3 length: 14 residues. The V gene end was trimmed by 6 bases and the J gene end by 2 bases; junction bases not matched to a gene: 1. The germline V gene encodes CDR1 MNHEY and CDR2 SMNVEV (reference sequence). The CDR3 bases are TGTGCCAGCAGGGGACTAGCGGACACAGATACGCAGTATTTT. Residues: CASRGLADTDTQYF.

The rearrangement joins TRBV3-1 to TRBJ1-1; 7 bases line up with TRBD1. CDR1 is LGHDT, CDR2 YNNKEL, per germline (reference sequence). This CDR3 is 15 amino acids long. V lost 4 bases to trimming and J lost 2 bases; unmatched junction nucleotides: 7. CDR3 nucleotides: TGTGCCAGCAGCCCCCAATGGACAGGCAACACTGAAGCTTTCTTT. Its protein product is CASSPQWTGNTEAFF. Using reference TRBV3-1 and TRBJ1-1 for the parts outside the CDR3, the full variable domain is DTAVSQTPKYLVTQMGNDKSIKCEQNLGHDTMYWYKQDSKKFLKIMFSYNNKELIINETVPNRFSPKSPDKAHLNLHINSLELGDSAVYFCASSPQWTGNTEAFFGQGTRLTVV.

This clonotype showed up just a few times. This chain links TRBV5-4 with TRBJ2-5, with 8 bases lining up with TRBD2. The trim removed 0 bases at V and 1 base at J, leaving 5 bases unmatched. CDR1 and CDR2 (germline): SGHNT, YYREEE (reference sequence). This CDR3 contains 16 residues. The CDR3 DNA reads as TGTGCCAGCAGCTTGGTGGCGGGGGGCCTCCAAGAGACCCAGTACTTC. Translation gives CASSLVAGGLQETQYF.

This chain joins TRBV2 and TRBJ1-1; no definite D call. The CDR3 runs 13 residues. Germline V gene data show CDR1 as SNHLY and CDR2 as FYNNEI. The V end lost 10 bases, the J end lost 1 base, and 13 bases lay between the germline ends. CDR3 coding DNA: TGTGCCACCAATTACCTCGCGAACACTGAAGCTTTCTTT. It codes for CATNYLANTEAFF. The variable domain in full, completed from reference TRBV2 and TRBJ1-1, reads EPEVTQTPSHQVTQMGQEVILRCVPISNHLYFYWYRQILGQKVEFLVSFYNNEISEKSEIFDDQFSVERPDGSNFTLKIRSTKLEDSAMYFCATNYLANTEAFFGQGTRLTVV.

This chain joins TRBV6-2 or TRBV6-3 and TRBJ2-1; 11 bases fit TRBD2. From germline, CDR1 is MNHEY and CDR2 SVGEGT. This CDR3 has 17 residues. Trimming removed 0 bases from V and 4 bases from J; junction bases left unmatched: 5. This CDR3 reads CASSYSKGTSGYNEQFF. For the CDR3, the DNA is TGTGCCAGCAGTTACTCGAAAGGGACTAGCGGTTACAATGAGCAGTTCTTC.

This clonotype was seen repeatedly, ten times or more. The CDR3 reads CSSDSTDTQYF. In DNA form, the CDR3 reads TGCAGCTCCGACAGCACAGATACGCAGTATTTT. V usage is TRBV29-1 and J usage is TRBJ2-3; D unclear. This CDR3 has 11 residues. V shed 8 bases and J shed 0 bases, with 6 bases lying between them. Germline V gene lookup returns CDR1 SQVTM and CDR2 ANQGSEA.